This T cell receptor beta chain was profiled in a study of regulatory T cells in long-lasting Graves disease. V lost 2 bases and J 0 bases, leaving 8 bases between the germline ends. The CDR3 spans 14 residues. The germline CDR1 and CDR2 sequences are LGHDT and YNNKEL (reference sequence). This clonotype was observed many times. Its target is not known. Arm-PCR of CDR3 regions with iRepertoire HTBI primers generated TCR beta libraries. A single record per CDR3 protein comes from TCRdb applying MiXCR to the multiplex PCR reads. The sample yields 550,000 to 700,000 distinct CDR3 sequences, roughly 16% seen once. Noted time point: newly diagnosed GD, antithyroid drugs for less than 3 months. The TCR library was prepared using RNA isolated from PBMCs. Study outcomes and limitations: Possibly, accuracy suffered from the small sample size.

The same sample was also studied in work on T cells in Graves' hyperthyroidism and ophthalmopathy. According to that study: With the HTBI primer set, the TCR CDR3 went through a first round of RT-PCR.

This TCR was sampled from a young man with Graves disease. Material: peripheral blood mononuclear cells (PBMCs), obtained at new diagnosis, from a patient treated with antithyroid drugs. V and J are TRBV3-1 and TRBJ2-7; the D is unclear. The DNA of the CDR3 is TGTGCCAGCAGCCAATATGACGTCTCCTACGAGCAGTACTTC. It codes for CASSQYDVSYEQYF.